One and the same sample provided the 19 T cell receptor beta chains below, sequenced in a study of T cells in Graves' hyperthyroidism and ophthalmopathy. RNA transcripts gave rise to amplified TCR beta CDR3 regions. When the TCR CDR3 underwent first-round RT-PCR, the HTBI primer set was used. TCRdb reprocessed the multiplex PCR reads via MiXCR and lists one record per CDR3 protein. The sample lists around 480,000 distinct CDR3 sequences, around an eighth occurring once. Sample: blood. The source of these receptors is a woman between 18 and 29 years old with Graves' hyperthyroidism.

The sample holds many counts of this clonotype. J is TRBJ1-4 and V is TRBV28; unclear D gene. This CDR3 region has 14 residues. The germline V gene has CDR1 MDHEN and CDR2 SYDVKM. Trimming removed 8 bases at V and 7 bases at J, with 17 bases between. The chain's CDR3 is CASRRHPGGEKLFF. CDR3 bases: TGTGCCAGCCGCCGTCACCCAGGCGGTGAAAAACTGTTTTTT.

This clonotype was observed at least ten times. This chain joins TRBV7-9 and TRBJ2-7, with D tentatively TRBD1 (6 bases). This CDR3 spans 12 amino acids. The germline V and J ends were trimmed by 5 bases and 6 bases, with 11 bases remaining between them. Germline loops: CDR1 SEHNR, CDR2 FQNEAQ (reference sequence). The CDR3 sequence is CASSLGQLEQYF. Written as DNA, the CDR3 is TGTGCCAGCAGCCTGGGACAACTCGAGCAGTACTTC.

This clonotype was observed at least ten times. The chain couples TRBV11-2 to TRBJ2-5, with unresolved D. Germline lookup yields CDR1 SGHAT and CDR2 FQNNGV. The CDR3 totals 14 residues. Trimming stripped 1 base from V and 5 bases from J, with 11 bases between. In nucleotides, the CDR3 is TGTGCCAGCAGCTTAGGCAGAATTGGCGAGACCCAGTACTTC. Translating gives CASSLGRIGETQYF. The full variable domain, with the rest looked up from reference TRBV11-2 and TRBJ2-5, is EAGVAQSPRYKIIEKRQSVAFWCNPISGHATLYWYQQILGQGPKLLIQFQNNGVVDDSQLPKDRFSAERLKGVDSTLKIQPAKLEDSAVYLCASSLGRIGETQYFGPGTRLLVL.

CDR3 protein: CASSYSVSGLARSYEQYV. CDR3 DNA sequence: TGTGCCAGCAGTTACTCGGTTTCCGGACTAGCGAGATCCTACGAGCAGTACGTC. This chain links TRBV6-5 with TRBJ2-7; 9 bases are shared with TRBD2. Germline V gene data show CDR1 as MNHEY and CDR2 as SVGAGI. The V and J ends lost 0 bases and 1 base, in that order; junction bases with no gene match: 10. The CDR3 is 18 amino acids.

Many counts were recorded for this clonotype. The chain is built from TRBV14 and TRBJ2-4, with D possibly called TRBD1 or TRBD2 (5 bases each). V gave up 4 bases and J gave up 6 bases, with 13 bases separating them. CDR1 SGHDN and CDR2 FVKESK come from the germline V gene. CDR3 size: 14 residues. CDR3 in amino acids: CASSPTDGANIQYF. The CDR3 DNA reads TGTGCCAGCAGCCCAACGGACGGGGCAAACATTCAGTACTTC.

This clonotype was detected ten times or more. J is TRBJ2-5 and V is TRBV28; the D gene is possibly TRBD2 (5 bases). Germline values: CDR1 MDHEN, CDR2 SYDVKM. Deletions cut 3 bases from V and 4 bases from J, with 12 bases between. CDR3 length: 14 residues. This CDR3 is CASSLDWVLETQYF. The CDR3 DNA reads TGTGCCAGCAGTTTGGACTGGGTCTTAGAGACCCAGTACTTC.

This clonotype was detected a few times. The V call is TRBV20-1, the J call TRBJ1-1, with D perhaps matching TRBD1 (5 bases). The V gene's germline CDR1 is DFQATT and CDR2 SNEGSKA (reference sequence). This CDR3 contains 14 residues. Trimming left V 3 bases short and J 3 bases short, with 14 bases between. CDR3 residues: CSASPGVGDTEAFF. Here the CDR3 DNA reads TGCAGTGCTAGTCCGGGAGTAGGGGACACTGAAGCTTTCTTT.

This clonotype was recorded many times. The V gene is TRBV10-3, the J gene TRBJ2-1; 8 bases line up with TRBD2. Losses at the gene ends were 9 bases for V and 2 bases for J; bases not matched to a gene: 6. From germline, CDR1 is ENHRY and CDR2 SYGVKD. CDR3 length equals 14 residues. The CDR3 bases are TGTGCCATTGCGATAGCGGGGACCTACAATGAGCAGTTCTTC. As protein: CAIAIAGTYNEQFF.

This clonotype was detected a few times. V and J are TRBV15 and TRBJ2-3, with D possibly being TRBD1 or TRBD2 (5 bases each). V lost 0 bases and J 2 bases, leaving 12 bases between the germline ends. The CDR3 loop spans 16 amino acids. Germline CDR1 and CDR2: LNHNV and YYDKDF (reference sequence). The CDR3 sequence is CATSRDRGVITDTQYF. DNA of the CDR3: TGTGCCACCAGCAGAGATAGAGGGGTAATCACAGATACGCAGTATTTT.

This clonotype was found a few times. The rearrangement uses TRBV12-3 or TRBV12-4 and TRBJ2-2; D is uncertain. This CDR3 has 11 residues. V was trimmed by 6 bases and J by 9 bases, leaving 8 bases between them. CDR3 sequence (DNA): TGTGCCAGCAGCCTGGGCCGGGAGCTGTTTTTT. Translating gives CASSLGRELFF.

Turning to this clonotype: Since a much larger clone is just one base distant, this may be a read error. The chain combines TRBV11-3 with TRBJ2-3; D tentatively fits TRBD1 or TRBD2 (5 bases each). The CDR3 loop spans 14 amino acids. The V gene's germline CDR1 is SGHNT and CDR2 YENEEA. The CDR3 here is CASSLGGTLDTPYF. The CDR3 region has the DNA TGTGCCAGCAGCTTAGGAGGGACCCTCGATACGCCGTATTTT.

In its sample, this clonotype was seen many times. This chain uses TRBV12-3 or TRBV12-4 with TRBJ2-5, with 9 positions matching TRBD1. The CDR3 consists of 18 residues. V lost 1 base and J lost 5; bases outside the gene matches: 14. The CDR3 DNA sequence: TGTGCCAGCAGTTTAGAGTGGGGTGGGGACAGGGAAGAGGAGACCCAGTACTTC. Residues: CASSLEWGGDREEETQYF.

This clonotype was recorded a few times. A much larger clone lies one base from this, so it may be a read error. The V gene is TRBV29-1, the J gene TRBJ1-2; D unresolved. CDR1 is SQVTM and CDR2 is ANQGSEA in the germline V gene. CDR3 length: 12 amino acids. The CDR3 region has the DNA TGCAGCGTTGGAGCGGCCTTATTTGGCCACACCTTC. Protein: CSVGAALFGHTF. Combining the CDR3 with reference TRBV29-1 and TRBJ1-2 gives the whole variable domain SAVISQKPSRDICQRGTSLTIQCQVDSQVTMMFWYRQQPGQSLTLIATANQGSEATYESGFVIDKFPISRPNLTFSTLTVSNMSPEDSSIYLCSVGAALFGHTFGSGTRLTVV.

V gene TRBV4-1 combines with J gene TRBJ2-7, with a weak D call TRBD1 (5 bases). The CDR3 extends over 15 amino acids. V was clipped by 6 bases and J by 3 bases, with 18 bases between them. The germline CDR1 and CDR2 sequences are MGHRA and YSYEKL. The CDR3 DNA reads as TGCGCCAGCAGACCTCGAACCCAGGGAAACTACGAGCAGTACGTC. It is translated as CASRPRTQGNYEQYV.

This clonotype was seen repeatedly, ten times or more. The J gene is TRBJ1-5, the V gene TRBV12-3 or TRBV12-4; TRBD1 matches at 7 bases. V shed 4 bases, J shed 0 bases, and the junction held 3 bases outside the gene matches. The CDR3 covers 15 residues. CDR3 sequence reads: CASSWGQTSNQPQHF. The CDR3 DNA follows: TGTGCCAGCAGTTGGGGACAGACTAGCAATCAGCCCCAGCATTTT.

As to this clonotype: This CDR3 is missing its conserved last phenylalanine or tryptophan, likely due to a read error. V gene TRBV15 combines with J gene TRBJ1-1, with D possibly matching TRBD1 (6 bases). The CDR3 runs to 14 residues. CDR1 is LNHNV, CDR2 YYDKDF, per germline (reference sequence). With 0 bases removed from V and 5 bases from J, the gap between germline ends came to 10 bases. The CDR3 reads CATSRDRGGTEAFS. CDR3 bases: TGTGCCACCAGCAGAGACAGGGGTGGGACTGAAGCTTTCTCT.

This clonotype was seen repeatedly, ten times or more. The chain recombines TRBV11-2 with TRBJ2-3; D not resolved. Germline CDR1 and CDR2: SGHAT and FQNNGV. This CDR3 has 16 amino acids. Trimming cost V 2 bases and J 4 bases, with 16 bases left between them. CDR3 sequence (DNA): TGTGCCAGCAGCTTAAGAGCCACCCCCGCGGCAGATACGCAGTATTTT. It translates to CASSLRATPAADTQYF.

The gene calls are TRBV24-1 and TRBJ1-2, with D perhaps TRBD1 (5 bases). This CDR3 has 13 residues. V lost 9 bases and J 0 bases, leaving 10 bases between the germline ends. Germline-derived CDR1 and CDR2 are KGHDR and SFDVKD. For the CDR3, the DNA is TGTGCCACCTCATGGGACGCTAACTATGGCTACACCTTC. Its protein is CATSWDANYGYTF.

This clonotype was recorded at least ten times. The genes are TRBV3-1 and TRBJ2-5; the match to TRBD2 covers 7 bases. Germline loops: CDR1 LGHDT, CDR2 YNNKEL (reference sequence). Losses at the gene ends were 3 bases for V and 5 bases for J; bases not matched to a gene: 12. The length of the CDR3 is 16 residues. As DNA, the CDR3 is TGTGCCAGCAGCCAGTTCGGGGGAGGGCCGTTGGAGACCCAGTACTTC. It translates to CASSQFGGGPLETQYF.